Listed below are T cell receptor beta chains from one sample, sequenced in a study of T cells after yellow fever vaccination. TCRdb redid the calling of the 5' RACE reads with MiXCR, one entry per CDR3 protein. The table records 150,000 to 200,000 distinct CDR3 sequences, around 7% of them present only once. Sample: CD4+ T cells sorted from PBMCs, taken 4 to 5 days after the first yellow fever vaccination. These receptor sequences come from a man younger than 30 who received the YFV17D yellow fever vaccine. Each CDR3 is given with its conserved first and last residue. Each record gives: V gene, J gene, clone size, CDR3 length, CDR3 protein. Clone size is stated in some rows and not others, as once, few, many or a class when expanded.

V gene: TRBV18; J gene: TRBJ1-5; clone size: few; CDR3 length: 13; CDR3 protein: CASSPTGKQPQHF
V gene: TRBV5-3; J gene: TRBJ2-2; clone size: few; CDR3 length: 12; CDR3 protein: CARMDGAGELFF
V gene: TRBV4-3; J gene: TRBJ2-1; clone size: many; CDR3 length: 19; CDR3 protein: CASSQDRLAAGSSYNEQFF
V gene: TRBV28; J gene: TRBJ2-2; clone size: NA; CDR3 length: 18; CDR3 protein: CASRPGDRVPKNTGELFF
V gene: TRBV7-9; J gene: TRBJ1-6; clone size: many; CDR3 length: 14; CDR3 protein: CASSWADYNSPLHF
V gene: TRBV5-1; J gene: TRBJ2-6; clone size: many; CDR3 length: 14; CDR3 protein: CASSLLEGANVLTF
V gene: TRBV12-3/TRBV12-4; J gene: TRBJ1-5; clone size: many; CDR3 length: 17; CDR3 protein: CASSLVLDRRSNQPQHF
V gene: TRBV28; J gene: TRBJ2-2; clone size: many; CDR3 length: 17; CDR3 protein: CASSRGQINRLTGELFF
V gene: TRBV6-1; J gene: TRBJ1-2; clone size: NA; CDR3 length: 14; CDR3 protein: CASSDGAANYGYTF
V gene: TRBV5-1; J gene: TRBJ1-1; clone size: many; CDR3 length: 14; CDR3 protein: CASSPDRLNTEAFF
V gene: TRBV20-1; J gene: TRBJ2-3; clone size: many; CDR3 length: 18; CDR3 protein: CSASNTPGTGGVADTQYF
V gene: TRBV9; J gene: TRBJ1-4; clone size: few; CDR3 length: 16; CDR3 protein: CASSVGQVATNEKLFF
V gene: TRBV6-2/TRBV6-3; J gene: TRBJ1-1; clone size: many; CDR3 length: 16; CDR3 protein: CASSYQIGTRNTEAFF
V gene: TRBV5-1; J gene: TRBJ1-1; clone size: many; CDR3 length: 13; CDR3 protein: CASMRRGNTEAFF
V gene: TRBV9; J gene: TRBJ2-3; clone size: many; CDR3 length: 18; CDR3 protein: CASSTRSWIAGGLDTQYF
V gene: TRBV5-1; J gene: TRBJ2-1; clone size: NA; CDR3 length: 13; CDR3 protein: CASSLDLYNEQFF
V gene: TRBV7-2; J gene: TRBJ2-3; clone size: few; CDR3 length: 13; CDR3 protein: CASSLWTGDTQYF
V gene: TRBV4-1; J gene: TRBJ1-2; clone size: many; CDR3 length: 13; CDR3 protein: CASSQDFNLGYTF
V gene: TRBV20-1; J gene: TRBJ1-5; clone size: few; CDR3 length: 13; CDR3 protein: CSARGGNNQPQHF
V gene: TRBV20-1; J gene: TRBJ2-1; clone size: few; CDR3 length: 13; CDR3 protein: CSAKDDTYNEQFF
V gene: TRBV4-2; J gene: TRBJ1-1; clone size: many; CDR3 length: 16; CDR3 protein: CASSQVSGRRNTEAFF
V gene: TRBV5-1; J gene: TRBJ1-2; clone size: many; CDR3 length: 14; CDR3 protein: CASTRGQGNYGYTF
V gene: TRBV7-9; J gene: TRBJ2-6; clone size: many; CDR3 length: 14; CDR3 protein: CASSPQGGANVLTF
V gene: TRBV15; J gene: TRBJ2-5; clone size: many; CDR3 length: 11; CDR3 protein: CATRLQETQYF
V gene: TRBV5-1; J gene: TRBJ1-1; clone size: many; CDR3 length: 14; CDR3 protein: CASSFSRDGTEAFF
V gene: TRBV11-3; J gene: TRBJ2-1; clone size: many; CDR3 length: 13; CDR3 protein: CASSHGRNNEQFF
V gene: TRBV19; J gene: TRBJ2-1; clone size: many; CDR3 length: 15; CDR3 protein: CASSTQRGGKSEQFF
V gene: TRBV29-1; J gene: TRBJ2-1; clone size: many; CDR3 length: 14; CDR3 protein: CSSRDRGFDNEQFF
V gene: TRBV5-1; J gene: TRBJ2-5; clone size: NA; CDR3 length: 16; CDR3 protein: CASSLDSRVNPETQYF
V gene: TRBV20-1; J gene: TRBJ1-6; clone size: few; CDR3 length: 13; CDR3 protein: CSARGQGRSPLHF
V gene: TRBV6-2/TRBV6-3; J gene: TRBJ2-5; clone size: few; CDR3 length: 14; CDR3 protein: CAISQGEAGETQYF
V gene: TRBV6-4; J gene: TRBJ2-6; clone size: NA; CDR3 length: 15; CDR3 protein: CASSEASAGANVLTF
V gene: TRBV7-2; J gene: TRBJ2-1; clone size: few; CDR3 length: 14; CDR3 protein: CASSLGTSSNEQFF
V gene: TRBV4-3; J gene: TRBJ2-3; clone size: medium-sized; CDR3 length: 15; CDR3 protein: CASSQSRDPPYTQYF
V gene: TRBV25-1; J gene: TRBJ1-4; clone size: NA; CDR3 length: 14; CDR3 protein: CASSATGGREKLFF
V gene: TRBV20-1; J gene: TRBJ1-4; clone size: many; CDR3 length: 14; CDR3 protein: CSATPAGGSEKLFF